The present entry profiles one TCR beta chain with its context. This clonotype was observed at least ten times. Its antigen has not been determined. The input lacks base qualities; no much larger clone sits a single base away. This sample is part of a study of T cells in Graves' hyperthyroidism and ophthalmopathy (dated by TCRdb to the late 2010s). Regarding the complete study: Peripheral blood samples were taken at the time of initial diagnosis, prior to any treatment. The study also compared thyroid tissue and blood T-cell repertoires from 6 or 7 Graves' hyperthyroidism patients. The 100 discovery patients were randomly split 7:3 into training and test sets. After sampling, hyperthyroidism patients received methimazole starting at 30 mg daily, and ophthalmopathy patients received high-dose intravenous methylprednisolone. TCR Vbeta CDR3 sequencing of 120 to 150 peripheral blood samples (43 ophthalmopathy, under 80 hyperthyroidism and around 17 progressor patients) is reported in the paper. To identify distinguishing TCR V-J signatures, a discovery cohort of about 95 patients was used, comprising 43 with Graves' ophthalmopathy and some 60 with stable Graves' hyperthyroidism. Prospective prediction of ophthalmopathy was tested in an independent validation cohort consisting of 18 to 20 hyperthyroidism patients and approximately 16 patients who later progressed to ophthalmopathy.

Including cysteine and phenylalanine, the CDR3 has 15 amino acids. Only CDR3 DNA is held: 45 bases, read in frame from base 1. The germline V and J ends show losses of 1 base and 1 base respectively, and no gene match explains 2 bases of the junction. For CDR1 and CDR2, the germline V gene lists SGHAT and FQNNGV. Points the paper makes about the study in general: No statistical method was used to set the sample size in advance, and investigators knew the group allocation. Most expanded thyroid clonotypes (frequency above 0.001) were also detected in blood, suggesting blood repertoires may reflect thyroid immune responses. In validation, the model predicted progression to ophthalmopathy with around 71% sensitivity and roughly 75% specificity, a median of 6.5 months before onset. A model built on a 13 V-J signature distinguished ophthalmopathy from stable hyperthyroidism, reaching around 90% sensitivity and around 81% specificity in cross-validation and 80%/75% in testing.

TCR beta CDR3 regions were amplified from RNA transcripts. A first-round RT-PCR of the TCR CDR3 used the HTBI primer set with the Qiagen OneStep RT-PCR kit. The libraries were constructed in a second round of multiplex PCR and then size-selected and purified. Libraries were sequenced paired-end with 100 bp reads on an Illumina HiSeq2000. The original pipeline was this. SOAPnuke was used to process the raw data, throwing out any read that contained adapters or uncalled bases, had a mean Phred below 15, or lacked an exact constant-primer or identifier match. High-quality paired reads were merged using COPE v1.2.5, and each unique nucleotide sequence was defined as a clonotype. Clonotypes were aligned to IMGT TRBV, TRBD and TRBJ reference segments using MiTCR v1.1. Only V-J combinations with frequency above 0.0001, covering 99.2% of repertoires, were analysed. The TCS score was defined as the ratio of F50 (clonal expansion) to E x V (chaos), calculated using BLOSUM62-based TCRdist between CDR3 peptides within each V-J. Welch's t-statistics and random forest reduced around 510 V-J features to about 13, which were used in a naive Bayes classifier (R e1071). The public reads were run again by TCRdb, first through fastp at Q25 and then through MiXCR, and only productive beta chains were kept. Entries that share a CDR3 protein sequence are merged under the most common genes and DNA. The V and J calls come from TCRdb's annotation, not from the publication. This sample gives more than 300,000 distinct CDR3 sequences in total; around 13% of them show up just once. The ten largest make up around 20% of the sample.

Ophthalmopathy patients had moderately to severely active disease, Clinical Activity Score of at least 3, NOSPECS grade of at least 4, and duration under 3 months. Any patient with an uncontrolled infection, another autoimmune disease, pregnancy or lactation was excluded. Diagnoses relied on clinical symptoms, serum thyroxine and TRAb, thyroid ultrasound and orbital computed tomography. Ficoll-Paque density gradient centrifugation was used to isolate PBMCs from approximately 11 ml of fresh peripheral blood. Trizol reagent was used to extract total RNA, and RNA quality was then checked on an Agilent 2100 Bioanalyzer.

The clonotype was recovered from a woman aged 25-40 years with Graves' ophthalmopathy. Recombination connected TRBV11-2 to TRBJ2-7; 9 middle bases align to TRBD2. Sequences were obtained from blood. The DNA sequence reads TGTGCCAGCAGCTTAGTCCTAGCGGGGTCCTACGAGCAGTACTTC. This sequence encodes CASSLVLAGSYEQYF.